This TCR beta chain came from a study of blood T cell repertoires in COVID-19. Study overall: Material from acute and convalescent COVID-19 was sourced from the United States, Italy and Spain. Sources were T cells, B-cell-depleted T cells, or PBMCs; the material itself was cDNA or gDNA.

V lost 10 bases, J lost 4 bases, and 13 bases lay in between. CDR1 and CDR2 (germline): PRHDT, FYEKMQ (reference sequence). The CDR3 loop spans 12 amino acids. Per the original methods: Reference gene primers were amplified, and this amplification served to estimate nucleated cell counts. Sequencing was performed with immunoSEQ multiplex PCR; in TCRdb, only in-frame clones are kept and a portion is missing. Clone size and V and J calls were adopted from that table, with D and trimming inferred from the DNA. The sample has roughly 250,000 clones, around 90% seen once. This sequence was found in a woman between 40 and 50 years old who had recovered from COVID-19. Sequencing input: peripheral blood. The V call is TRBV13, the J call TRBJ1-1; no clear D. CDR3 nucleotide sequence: TGTGCCACCACGGCGGGTCGCACTGAAGCTTTCTTT. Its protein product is CATTAGRTEAFF.